Listed here are 27 T cell receptor beta chains from one sample, sequenced in a study of blood T cell repertoires in COVID-19. Only in-frame clones appear in the TCRdb table, and some are missing; sequencing was by immunoSEQ multiplex PCR. The sample lists about 79,000 clones, around 89% occurring once. Sequencing was carried out using peripheral blood. The receptors derive from a man between 65 and 79 years old with active or convalescent COVID-19.

The chain combines TRBV30 with TRBJ1-2; D gene unclear. The V end lost 2 bases, the J end lost 2 bases, and 12 bases lay between the germline ends. The CDR3 loop spans 14 amino acids. Germline-derived CDR1 and CDR2 are GTSNPN and SVGIG (reference sequence). The CDR3 DNA reads as TGTGCCTGGAGTCAGATGGCAGCGAACTATGGCTACACCTTC. It specifies CAWSQMAANYGYTF.

This clone was observed a few times. The chain uses TRBV6-2 or TRBV6-3 and TRBJ2-7, with 7 bases that match TRBD2. The length of the CDR3 is 16 residues. V shed 2 bases and J 5 bases; nucleotides not matched to a gene: 12. Germline CDR1 is MNHEY and CDR2 is SVGEGT. CDR3 protein: CASSYPVRGGRDEQYF. In DNA, the CDR3 is TGTGCCAGCAGTTACCCGGTCCGGGGCGGGAGAGACGAGCAGTACTTC.

The chain combines TRBV7-2 with TRBJ1-1; D not certain. Germline-derived CDR1 and CDR2 are SGHTA and FQGNSA. There are 15 residues in the CDR3. V dropped 1 base and J dropped 1 base, with 10 bases sitting between them. The DNA of the CDR3 is TGTGCCAGCAGCTTAGATGCGCTTAGGAACACTGAAGCTTTCTTT. Translating it yields CASSLDALRNTEAFF.

The genes are TRBV28 and TRBJ2-1; TRBD2 aligns across 7 bases. The germline V gene encodes CDR1 MDHEN and CDR2 SYDVKM. Trimming cost V 5 bases and J 7 bases; bases outside gene matches: 14. The CDR3 has 16 residues. The CDR3 DNA reads as TGTGCCAGCAGTCCTGCGGGGAGGGGTAGAGGGAATGAGCAGTTCTTC. Its protein is CASSPAGRGRGNEQFF.

V is TRBV5-1 and J is TRBJ1-2, with 9 bases fitting TRBD1. V lost 0 bases and J lost 10; bases outside the gene matches: 7. The CDR3 has 14 amino acids. Germline values: CDR1 SGHRS, CDR2 YFSETQ. CDR3 in DNA: TGCGCCAGCAGCTTGGCCGCGGGACAGGGTTTCTACACCTTC. It codes for CASSLAAGQGFYTF.

The genes are TRBV5-1 and TRBJ2-1; no clear D. The CDR3 sequence is 15 residues long. Trimming left V 0 bases short and J 5 bases short, with 12 bases between. Germline loops: CDR1 SGHRS, CDR2 YFSETQ. The CDR3 spells CASSLAVGAHNEQFF. The CDR3 DNA is TGCGCCAGCAGCTTGGCGGTGGGCGCCCACAATGAGCAGTTCTTC.

V usage is TRBV4-2 and J usage is TRBJ2-2; the match to TRBD2 covers 12 bases. Trimming at V came to 1 base and at J to 6 bases, leaving 3 bases not matched to a gene. Germline-derived CDR1 and CDR2 are LGHNA and YNFKEQ. The CDR3 sequence is 16 residues long. The CDR3 reads CASSQGASGRAGELFF. Written as DNA, the CDR3 is TGTGCCAGCAGCCAAGGGGCTAGCGGGAGGGCCGGGGAGCTGTTTTTT.

The chain has TRBV5-6 and TRBJ1-5, with D tentatively TRBD1 (5 bases). From germline, CDR1 is SGHDT and CDR2 YYEEEE. CDR3 length: 14 residues. V lost 3 bases and J lost 0, with 7 bases in between. CDR3 bases: TGTGCCAGCAGCTCAGGGAATAGCAATCAGCCCCAGCATTTT. This gives the protein CASSSGNSNQPQHF.

This chain joins TRBV2 and TRBJ2-3, with 13 nucleotides matching TRBD2. Germline CDR1 and CDR2: SNHLY and FYNNEI. V was pared by 8 bases and J by 4 bases, with 6 bases of the junction left unmatched. The CDR3 spans 15 residues. CDR3 bases: TGTGCCAGCGATACTAGCGGGAGGGTAGCAGATACGCAGTATTTT. Protein: CASDTSGRVADTQYF.

The genes are TRBV7-9 and TRBJ1-2; D ambiguous. CDR1 SEHNR and CDR2 FQNEAQ come from the germline V gene (reference sequence). The CDR3 contains 12 residues. Deletions cut 4 bases from V and 4 bases from J, with 7 bases between. The CDR3 spells CASSSVSYGYTF. CDR3 sequence (DNA): TGTGCCAGCAGCTCTGTCTCCTATGGCTACACCTTC.

The chain employs TRBV6-6 and TRBJ1-1, with TRBD1 matching 10 bases. Germline V gene lookup returns CDR1 MNHNY and CDR2 SVGAGI (reference sequence). The CDR3 covers 14 residues. The V and J ends lost 4 bases and 1 base, in that order; junction bases with no gene match: 0. CDR3 in DNA: TGTGCCAGCAGTTGGGACAGGGGGAACACTGAAGCTTTCTTT. Its protein product is CASSWDRGNTEAFF.

This chain links TRBV5-6 with TRBJ2-5; 9 nucleotides agree with TRBD1. V shed 4 bases and J 2 bases; nucleotides not matched to a gene: 12. Germline V gene lookup returns CDR1 SGHDT and CDR2 YYEEEE. The CDR3 has 17 residues. The DNA for the CDR3 is TGTGCCAGCAGCCTATTTGGACAGGGGCCCTCTCAAGAGACCCAGTACTTC. Its protein product is CASSLFGQGPSQETQYF.

The count of this clone is one. The V gene is TRBV7-9, the J gene TRBJ1-1, with D possibly matching TRBD1 (6 bases). The germline V gene encodes CDR1 SEHNR and CDR2 FQNEAQ (reference sequence). There are 15 residues in the CDR3. V shed 4 bases and J shed 3 bases, with 15 bases lying between them. CDR3 loop: CASSSGGQSYTEAFF. The CDR3 nucleotides are TGTGCCAGCAGCTCTGGAGGACAGAGCTACACTGAAGCTTTCTTT.

This chain joins TRBV30 and TRBJ1-6; D unresolved. V lost 2 bases to trimming and J lost 10 bases, with 15 bases between them. The CDR3 extends over 14 amino acids. The V gene's germline CDR1 is GTSNPN and CDR2 SVGIG (reference sequence). CDR3 bases: TGTGCCTGGAGTCGAACAGAATCTGGATCACCCCTCCACTTT. It codes for CAWSRTESGSPLHF.

The V call is TRBV7-9, the J call TRBJ2-2, with TRBD2 matching over 8 bases. CDR3 length: 16 residues. Germline-derived CDR1 and CDR2 are SEHNR and FQNEAQ (reference sequence). The ends lost 5 bases at V and 6 bases at J; junction bases unmatched: 11. CDR3 amino acids: CASSLTSGRLAGELFF. CDR3 bases: TGTGCCAGCAGCCTTACTAGCGGTCGGTTGGCCGGGGAGCTGTTTTTT.

This clone showed up just once. This chain connects TRBV28 to TRBJ1-1; no definite D call. The germline V and J ends were trimmed by 6 bases and 4 bases, with 9 bases remaining between them. The CDR3 runs 12 residues. The germline CDR1 and CDR2 sequences are MDHEN and SYDVKM. CDR3 nucleotides: TGTGCCAGCAGCCTAGACCGCACTGAAGCTTTCTTT. Protein sequence: CASSLDRTEAFF. Complete variable domain (other parts from reference TRBV28 and TRBJ1-1): DVKVTQSSRYLVKRTGEKVFLECVQDMDHENMFWYRQDPGLGLRLIYFSYDVKMKEKGDIPEGYSVSREKKERFSLILESASTNQTSMYLCASSLDRTEAFFGQGTRLTVV.

V usage is TRBV28 and J usage is TRBJ2-3; 13 bases align to TRBD2. J lost 5 bases, V lost 6 bases, and 5 bases had no gene match. This CDR3 spans 15 amino acids. From germline, CDR1 is MDHEN and CDR2 SYDVKM. CDR3 loop: CASRRTSGRVDTQYF. The DNA of the CDR3 is TGTGCCAGCAGACGGACTAGCGGGAGAGTAGATACGCAGTATTTT.

The chain carries TRBV27 and TRBJ1-2, with D tentatively TRBD1 (5 bases). The CDR3 is 14 residues long. Germline CDR1 is MNHEY and CDR2 is SMNVEV (reference sequence). The ends were cut back, 5 bases at V and 4 bases at J, with 14 bases in the middle. DNA for the CDR3: TGTGCCAGCAGTCCGACGACAGATTTCTATGGCTACACCTTC. The encoded protein is CASSPTTDFYGYTF.

This sequence joins TRBV28 and TRBJ1-2; the match to TRBD1 covers 7 bases. Germline-derived CDR1 and CDR2 are MDHEN and SYDVKM. The CDR3 is 14 residues long. V was clipped by 5 bases and J by 8 bases; unmatched bases: 11. The CDR3 coding sequence is TGTGCCAGCAGTCCCAACAGGGGCCTAGGAGGCTACACCTTC. Its protein product is CASSPNRGLGGYTF.

The chain has TRBV11-2 and TRBJ1-1; D gene ambiguous. This CDR3 region has 14 residues. Germline V lookup: CDR1 SGHAT, CDR2 FQNNGV. V shed 3 bases and J shed 7 bases, with 15 bases lying between them. CDR3 amino acids: CASSFNRGGSEAFF. The CDR3 DNA sequence: TGTGCCAGCAGCTTCAACCGGGGAGGGAGTGAAGCTTTCTTT.

This clone was recorded once. The chain is built from TRBV3-1 (or the pseudogene TRBV3-2) and TRBJ2-1; 13 bases line up with TRBD2. J lost 15 bases, V lost 4 bases, and 18 bases had no gene match. Germline V CDR1 and CDR2: LGHDT, YNNKEL (reference sequence). The CDR3 covers 17 residues. CDR3 amino acids: CASSPEGSRLAGGNVFF. In DNA, the CDR3 is TGTGCCAGCAGCCCCGAAGGGTCGAGACTAGCGGGAGGAAATGTGTTCTTC.

V is TRBV3-1 (or the pseudogene TRBV3-2) and J is TRBJ2-1; TRBD2 agrees at 8 bases. Germline lookup yields CDR1 LGHDT and CDR2 YNNKEL (reference sequence). The V segment lost 4 bases and the J segment 7 bases; nucleotides outside the gene matches: 9. This CDR3 is built from 15 residues. CDR3 residues: CASSLPGLVRNEQFF. CDR3 bases: TGTGCCAGCAGCCTACCGGGACTAGTGAGGAATGAGCAGTTCTTC.

V is TRBV9 and J is TRBJ2-7; 9 bases are shared with TRBD2. J was trimmed by 0 bases and V by 0 bases; bases with no gene match: 10. The CDR3 is made up of 18 amino acids. Germline values: CDR1 SGDLS, CDR2 YYNGEE. The CDR3 nucleotides read TGTGCCAGCAGCGTAGGAGGTAGCGGGAGCCCCAGCTCCTACGAGCAGTACTTC. The encoded protein is CASSVGGSGSPSSYEQYF.

This clone appeared a single time. The V call is TRBV28, the J call TRBJ1-3, with unresolved D. The ends were cut back, 7 bases at V and 0 bases at J, with 13 bases in the middle. CDR3 size: 15 residues. Germline CDR1 is MDHEN and CDR2 is SYDVKM. The CDR3 bases are TGTGCCAGCACGGATCGGGTTAGCTCTGGAAACACCATATATTTT. Its protein is CASTDRVSSGNTIYF.

This chain joins TRBV30 and TRBJ2-2; 8 nucleotides match TRBD1. This CDR3 has 17 amino acids. Germline CDR1 is GTSNPN and CDR2 is SVGIG (reference sequence). V lost 6 bases, J lost 4 bases, and 16 bases stayed unmatched. The CDR3 bases are TGTGCCTGTCCGGCAGGGGGCTTGTCCCTGCGCACCGGGGAGCTGTTTTTT. Translating it yields CACPAGGLSLRTGELFF. Together with reference TRBV30 and TRBJ2-2, the CDR3 gives the full variable domain: SQTIHQWPATLVQPVGSPLSLECTVEGTSNPNLYWYRQAAGRGLQLLFYSVGIGQISSEVPQNLSASRPQDRQFILSSKKLLLSDSGFYLCACPAGGLSLRTGELFFGEGSRLTVL.

The J gene is TRBJ2-7, the V gene TRBV3-1 (or the pseudogene TRBV3-2), with 7 bases that match TRBD1. Per the germline V gene, CDR1 is LGHDT and CDR2 is YNNKEL (reference sequence). V trimming: 5 bases; J trimming: 2 bases; junction bases outside the gene matches: 6. The length of the CDR3 is 14 residues. The chain's CDR3 is CASSFRDSAYEQYF. In DNA, the CDR3 is TGTGCCAGCAGCTTCCGGGACAGCGCCTACGAGCAGTACTTC.

The CDR3 sequence: CATSRDGTGIYEQYF. The DNA of the CDR3 is TGTGCCACCAGCAGAGATGGGACAGGGATATACGAGCAGTACTTC. The chain couples TRBV15 to TRBJ2-7; 9 bases fit TRBD1. The germline CDR1 and CDR2 sequences are LNHNV and YYDKDF (reference sequence). V lost 0 bases and J lost 4; bases outside the gene matches: 4. The CDR3 contains 15 residues.